This record covers a single T cell receptor beta chain. Its antigen remains unidentified. An end of the junction does not agree with germline; a read error may underlie this. Profiling of TCR beta VDJ combinations and CDR3 sequences used genomic DNA as the template. TCR repertoire sequencing was run on an Illumina HiSeq 2000. The authors' analysis ran thus. TRBV/TRBJ rearrangement plots, CDR3 size and DJ length profiles, and Simpson's diversity index were used to evaluate the repertoires. The immunodominant clone was defined as the most abundant DNA sequence in deep sequencing data. CDR3 amino acid sequences were checked for sharing between subjects and were compared against published repertoires and the VDJdb database. Using fastp trimming at Q25 and MiXCR clonotype assembly, TCRdb reanalyzed the public sequencing data and kept in-frame beta chains. When rows share a CDR3 protein, they turn into one entry using the most common DNA and genes. In this record, the V and J calls reflect TCRdb's handling and not the investigators' own analysis. This sample comprises 100,000 to 150,000 distinct CDR3 sequences, less than 50% of them detected only once. The leading ten clones occupy 2.6% of the sample.

Patients chosen for sequencing had shown expansion of CD8+CD57+ cells by flow cytometry. All patients had severe acquired aplastic anemia diagnosed by International Study of Aplastic Anemia and Agranulocytosis and Camitta criteria. No patient had received any therapy when blood was sampled. In this study, sorted CD4+ and CD8+ T cells from the blood of healthy subjects and of severe aplastic anemia patients had their TCR repertoires deep-sequenced. Patients were enrolled under clinicaltrials.gov protocols 00001620, 01623167, 00001397, 00071045, 00081523 and 00961064 in the USA. Ficoll-Paque density gradient centrifugation was used to isolate peripheral blood mononuclear cells. CD4+ and CD8+ T cells were sorted by FACS or magnetic beads before DNA extraction. This entry comes from a study of CD8+CD57+ T cells in acquired aplastic anemia (dated by TCRdb to between 2018 and 2020). About the full investigation: DNA extracted from sorted CD4+ and CD8+ cells had a mean of roughly 3.3 ug, with a range of roughly 0.18 to 27.4 ug. A CD8+CD57+ expansion meant a frequency higher than the mean frequency seen in healthy subjects.

There are 14 amino acids in the CDR3, from cysteine to phenylalanine inclusive. Solely the CDR3 DNA is kept, with 42 bases framed from the first base. The germline V gene (reference sequence) sets CDR1 to SGHAT and CDR2 to FQDESV. What the authors observed across the whole study: Approximately 31 CD8+ CDR3 sequences were found in both patients and controls but appeared to be highly expressed in patients and within the immunodominant clones of the patients. No significant difference in CD8+ Simpson's diversity was found between patients and healthy controls (P=0.060).

This TCR was recovered from a human donor with aplastic anemia. The specimen was sorted CD4+, CD8+, or CD8+CD57+ T cells (not recorded which) from PBMCs. The chain is encoded by TRBV11-1 joined to TRBJ2-5, with a tentative D gene TRBD2 over 6 matching bases. At the DNA level, the sequence is TGTGCCAGCAGCTTCGGGGGACCCCGAGAGGCCCAGTACTTC. Its coded protein is CASSFGGPREAQYF.